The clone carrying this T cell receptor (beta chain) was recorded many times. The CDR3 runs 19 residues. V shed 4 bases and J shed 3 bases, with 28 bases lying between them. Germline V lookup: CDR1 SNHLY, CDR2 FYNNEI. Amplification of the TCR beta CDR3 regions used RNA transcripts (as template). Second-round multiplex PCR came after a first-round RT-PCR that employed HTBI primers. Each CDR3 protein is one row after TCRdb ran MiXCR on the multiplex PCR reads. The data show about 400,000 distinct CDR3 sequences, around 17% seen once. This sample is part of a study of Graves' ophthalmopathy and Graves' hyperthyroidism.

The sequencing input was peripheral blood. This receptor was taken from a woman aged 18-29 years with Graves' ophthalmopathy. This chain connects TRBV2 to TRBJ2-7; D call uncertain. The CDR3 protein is CASSVVNRAHARTLYEQYF. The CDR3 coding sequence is TGTGCCAGCAGTGTGGTGAACCGCGCTCACGCGCGCACCCTCTACGAGCAGTACTTC.